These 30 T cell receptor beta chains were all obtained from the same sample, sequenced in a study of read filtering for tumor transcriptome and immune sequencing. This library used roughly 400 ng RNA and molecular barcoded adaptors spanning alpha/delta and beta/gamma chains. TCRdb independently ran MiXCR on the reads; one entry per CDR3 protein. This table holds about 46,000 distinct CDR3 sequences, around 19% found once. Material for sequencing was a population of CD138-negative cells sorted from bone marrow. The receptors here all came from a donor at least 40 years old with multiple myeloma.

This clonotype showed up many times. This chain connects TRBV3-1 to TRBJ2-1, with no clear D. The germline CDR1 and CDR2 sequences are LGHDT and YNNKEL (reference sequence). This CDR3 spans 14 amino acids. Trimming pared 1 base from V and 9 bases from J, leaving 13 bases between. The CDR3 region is CASSQVPLSGEQFF. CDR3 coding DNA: TGTGCCAGCAGCCAAGTTCCCTTATCAGGTGAGCAGTTCTTC.

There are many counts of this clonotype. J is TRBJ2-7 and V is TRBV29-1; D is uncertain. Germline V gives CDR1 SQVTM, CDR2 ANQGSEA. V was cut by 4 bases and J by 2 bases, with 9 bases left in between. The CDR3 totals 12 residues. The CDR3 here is CSVGGSPYEQYF. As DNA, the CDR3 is TGCAGCGTTGGAGGATCCCCCTACGAGCAGTACTTC.

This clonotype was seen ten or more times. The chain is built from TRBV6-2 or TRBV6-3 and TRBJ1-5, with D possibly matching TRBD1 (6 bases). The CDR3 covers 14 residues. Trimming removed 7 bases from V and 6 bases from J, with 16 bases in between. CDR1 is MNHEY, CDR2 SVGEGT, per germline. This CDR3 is CASKRTGTGQPQHF. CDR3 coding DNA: TGTGCCAGCAAGCGTACAGGGACCGGTCAGCCCCAGCATTTT.

This chain's CDR3 is CASSMGPAQETQYF. The CDR3 bases are TGTGCCAGTAGTATGGGGCCAGCCCAGGAGACCCAGTACTTC. The genes are TRBV19 and TRBJ2-5; possibly TRBD1 for D (5 bases). The V end was cut by 3 bases, the J end by 5 bases, with 13 bases between. The CDR3 has 14 residues. The V gene's germline CDR1 is LNHDA and CDR2 SQIVND (reference sequence).

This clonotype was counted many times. As DNA, the CDR3 is TGTGCCAGCAGCTTATACAGGGACCAGCCCCAGCATTTT. It translates to CASSLYRDQPQHF. The chain is built from TRBV7-6 and TRBJ1-5, with D perhaps matching TRBD1 (6 bases). The CDR3 consists of 13 residues. Trimming left V 2 bases short and J 7 bases short, with 9 bases between. Looked up from germline, CDR1 is SGHVS and CDR2 is FNYEAQ.

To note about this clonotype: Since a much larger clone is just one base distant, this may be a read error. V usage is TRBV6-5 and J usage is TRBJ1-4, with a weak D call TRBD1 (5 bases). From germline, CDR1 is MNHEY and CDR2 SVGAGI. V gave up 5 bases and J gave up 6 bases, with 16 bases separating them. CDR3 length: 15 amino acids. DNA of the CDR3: TGTGCCAGCAGTGGGGGTCGCGCTTTAGATGAAAAACTGTTTTTT. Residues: CASSGGRALDEKLFF.

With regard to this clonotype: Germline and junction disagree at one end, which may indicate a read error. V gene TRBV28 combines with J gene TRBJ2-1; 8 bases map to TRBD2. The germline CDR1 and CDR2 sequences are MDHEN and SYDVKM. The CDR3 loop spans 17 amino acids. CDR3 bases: TGTGCCTGCAGCCTCAATGGGGGAGCGGGAGTTTACAATGAGCAGTTCTTC. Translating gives CACSLNGGAGVYNEQFF.

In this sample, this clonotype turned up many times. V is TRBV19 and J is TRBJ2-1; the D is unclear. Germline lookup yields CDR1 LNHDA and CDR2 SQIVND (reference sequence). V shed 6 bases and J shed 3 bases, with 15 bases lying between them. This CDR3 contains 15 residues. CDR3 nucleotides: TGTGCCAGTAGACCGACTTCTTTGGGCTACAATGAGCAGTTCTTC. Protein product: CASRPTSLGYNEQFF. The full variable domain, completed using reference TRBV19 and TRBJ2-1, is DGGITQSPKYLFRKEGQNVTLSCEQNLNHDAMYWYRQDPGQGLRLIYYSQIVNDFQKGDIAEGYSVSREKKESFPLTVTSAQKNPTAFYLCASRPTSLGYNEQFFGPGTRLTVL.

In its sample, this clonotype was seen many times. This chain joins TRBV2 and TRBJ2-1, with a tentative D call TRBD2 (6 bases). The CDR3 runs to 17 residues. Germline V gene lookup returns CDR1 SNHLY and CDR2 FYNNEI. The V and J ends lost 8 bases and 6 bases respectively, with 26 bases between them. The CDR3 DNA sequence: TGTGCCAGCCACCCCGTTGGAAGCGGGCGAAGGTTCAATGAGCAGTTCTTC. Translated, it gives CASHPVGSGRRFNEQFF.

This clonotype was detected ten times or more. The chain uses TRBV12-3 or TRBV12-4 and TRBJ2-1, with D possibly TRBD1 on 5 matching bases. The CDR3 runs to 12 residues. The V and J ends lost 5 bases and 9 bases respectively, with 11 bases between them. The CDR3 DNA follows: TGTGCCAGCAGTCAGGGTCGGTCTGAGCAGTTCTTC. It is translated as CASSQGRSEQFF.

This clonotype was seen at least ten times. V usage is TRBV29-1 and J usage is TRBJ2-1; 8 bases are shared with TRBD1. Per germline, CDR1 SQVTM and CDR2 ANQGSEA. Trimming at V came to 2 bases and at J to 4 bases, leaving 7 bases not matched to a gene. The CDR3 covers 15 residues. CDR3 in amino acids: CSVELGQAQYNEQFF. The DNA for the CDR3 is TGCAGCGTTGAACTGGGACAGGCCCAATACAATGAGCAGTTCTTC.

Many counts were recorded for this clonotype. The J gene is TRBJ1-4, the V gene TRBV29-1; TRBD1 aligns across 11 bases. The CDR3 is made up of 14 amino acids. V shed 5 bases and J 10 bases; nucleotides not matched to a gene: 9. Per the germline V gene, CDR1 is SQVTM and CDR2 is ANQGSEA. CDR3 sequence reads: CSVTAGQGAAKLFF. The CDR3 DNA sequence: TGCAGCGTTACAGCAGGACAGGGGGCGGCAAAACTGTTTTTT.

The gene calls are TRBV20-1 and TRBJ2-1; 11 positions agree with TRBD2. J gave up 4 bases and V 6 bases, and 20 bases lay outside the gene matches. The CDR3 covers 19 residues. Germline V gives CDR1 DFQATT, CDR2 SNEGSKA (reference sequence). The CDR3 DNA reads TGCAGTGCCAAGCCGGGAGCGGCTAGCGGGGGGCGGGCTTACAATGAGCAGTTCTTC. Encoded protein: CSAKPGAASGGRAYNEQFF.

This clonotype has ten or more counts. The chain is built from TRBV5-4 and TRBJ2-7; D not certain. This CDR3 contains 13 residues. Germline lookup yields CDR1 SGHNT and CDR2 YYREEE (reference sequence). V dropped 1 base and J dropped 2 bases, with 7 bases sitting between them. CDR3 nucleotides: TGTGCCAGCAGCTTGTACCAAACCTACGAGCAGTACTTC. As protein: CASSLYQTYEQYF.

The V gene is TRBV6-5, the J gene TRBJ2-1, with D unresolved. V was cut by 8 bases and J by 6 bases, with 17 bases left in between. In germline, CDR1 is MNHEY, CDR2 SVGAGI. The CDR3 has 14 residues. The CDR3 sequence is CASCFSNGGNEQFF. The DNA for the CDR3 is TGTGCCAGCTGTTTCTCGAATGGCGGCAATGAGCAGTTCTTC.

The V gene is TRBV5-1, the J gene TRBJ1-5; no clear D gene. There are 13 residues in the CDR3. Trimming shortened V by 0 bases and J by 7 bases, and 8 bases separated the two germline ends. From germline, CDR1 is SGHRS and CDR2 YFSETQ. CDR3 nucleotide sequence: TGCGCCAGCAGCTTGGGGGCCGGGCAGCCCCAGCATTTT. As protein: CASSLGAGQPQHF. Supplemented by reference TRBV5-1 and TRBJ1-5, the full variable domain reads KAGVTQTPRYLIKTRGQQVTLSCSPISGHRSVSWYQQTPGQGLQFLFEYFSETQRNKGNFPGRFSGRQFSNSRSEMNVSTLELGDSALYLCASSLGAGQPQHFGDGTRLSIL.

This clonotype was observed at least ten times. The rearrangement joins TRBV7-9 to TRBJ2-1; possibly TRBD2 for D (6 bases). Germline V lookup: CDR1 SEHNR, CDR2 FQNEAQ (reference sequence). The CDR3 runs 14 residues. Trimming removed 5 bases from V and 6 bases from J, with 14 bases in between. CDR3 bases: TGTGCCAGCAGCGGGCCCTGGGGAGGCAATGAGCAGTTCTTC. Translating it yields CASSGPWGGNEQFF.

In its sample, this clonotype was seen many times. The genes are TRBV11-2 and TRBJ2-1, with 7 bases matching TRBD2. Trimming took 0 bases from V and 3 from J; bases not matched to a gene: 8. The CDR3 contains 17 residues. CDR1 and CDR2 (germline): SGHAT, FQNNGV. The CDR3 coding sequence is TGTGCCAGCAGCTTAGAGCCGGGCGGGAGCAGCTACAATGAGCAGTTCTTC. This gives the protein CASSLEPGGSSYNEQFF.

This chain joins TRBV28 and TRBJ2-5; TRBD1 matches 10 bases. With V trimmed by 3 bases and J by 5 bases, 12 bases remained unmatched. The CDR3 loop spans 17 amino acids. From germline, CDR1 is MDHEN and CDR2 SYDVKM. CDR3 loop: CASSFPGTGVFRETQYF. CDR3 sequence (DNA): TGTGCCAGCAGTTTTCCCGGGACAGGGGTTTTTAGGGAGACCCAGTACTTC.

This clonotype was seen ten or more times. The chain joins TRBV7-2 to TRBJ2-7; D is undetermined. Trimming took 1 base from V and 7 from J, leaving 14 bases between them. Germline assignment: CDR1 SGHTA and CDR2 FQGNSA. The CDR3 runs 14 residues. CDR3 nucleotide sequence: TGTGCCAGCAGCTTAGTGCCGACACCCGAAGAGCAGTACTTC. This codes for CASSLVPTPEEQYF. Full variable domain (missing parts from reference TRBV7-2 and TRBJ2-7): GAGVSQSPSNKVTEKGKDVELRCDPISGHTALYWYRQSLGQGLEFLIYFQGNSAPDKSGLPSDRFSAERTGGSVSTLTIQRTQQEDSAVYLCASSLVPTPEEQYFGPGTRLTVT.

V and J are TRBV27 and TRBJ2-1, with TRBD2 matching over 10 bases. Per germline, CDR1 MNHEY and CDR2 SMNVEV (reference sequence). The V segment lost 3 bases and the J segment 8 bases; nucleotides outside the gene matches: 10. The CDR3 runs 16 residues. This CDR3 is CASSLLGAGGPDEQFF. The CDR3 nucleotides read TGTGCCAGCAGTTTGTTGGGAGCGGGAGGGCCCGATGAGCAGTTCTTC.

The CDR3 loop is CASSLGRTAIYEQYF. DNA of the CDR3: TGCGCCAGCAGCTTAGGCCGGACAGCCATCTACGAGCAGTACTTC. This rearrangement joins TRBV5-1 to TRBJ2-7, with D perhaps TRBD1 (6 bases). Germline V gene data show CDR1 as SGHRS and CDR2 as YFSETQ. V lost 2 bases and J 3 bases, leaving 15 bases between the germline ends. The CDR3 length is 15 residues.

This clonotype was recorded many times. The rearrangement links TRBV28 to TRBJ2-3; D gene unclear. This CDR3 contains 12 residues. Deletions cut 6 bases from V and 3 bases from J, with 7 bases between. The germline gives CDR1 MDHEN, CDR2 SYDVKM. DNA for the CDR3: TGTGCCAGCAGCTCCCAAACAGATACGCAGTATTTT. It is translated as CASSSQTDTQYF. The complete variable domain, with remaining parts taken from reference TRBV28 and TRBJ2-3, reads DVKVTQSSRYLVKRTGEKVFLECVQDMDHENMFWYRQDPGLGLRLIYFSYDVKMKEKGDIPEGYSVSREKKERFSLILESASTNQTSMYLCASSSQTDTQYFGPGTRLTVL.

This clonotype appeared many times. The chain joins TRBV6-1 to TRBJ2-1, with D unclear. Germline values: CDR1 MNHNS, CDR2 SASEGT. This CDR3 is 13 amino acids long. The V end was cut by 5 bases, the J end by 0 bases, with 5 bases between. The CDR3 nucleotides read TGTGCCAGCAGTCCGGTCTCCTACAATGAGCAGTTCTTC. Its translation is CASSPVSYNEQFF.

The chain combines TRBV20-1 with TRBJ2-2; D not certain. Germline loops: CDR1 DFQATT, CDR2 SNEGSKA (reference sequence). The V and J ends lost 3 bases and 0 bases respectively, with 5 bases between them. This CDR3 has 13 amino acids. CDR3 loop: CSASRANTGELFF. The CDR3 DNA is TGCAGTGCTAGTAGGGCGAACACCGGGGAGCTGTTTTTT.

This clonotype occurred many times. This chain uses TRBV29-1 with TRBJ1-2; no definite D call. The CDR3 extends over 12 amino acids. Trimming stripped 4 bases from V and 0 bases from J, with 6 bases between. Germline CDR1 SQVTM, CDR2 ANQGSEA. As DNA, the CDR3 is TGCAGCGTTGTATCCTCTAACTATGGCTACACCTTC. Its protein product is CSVVSSNYGYTF.

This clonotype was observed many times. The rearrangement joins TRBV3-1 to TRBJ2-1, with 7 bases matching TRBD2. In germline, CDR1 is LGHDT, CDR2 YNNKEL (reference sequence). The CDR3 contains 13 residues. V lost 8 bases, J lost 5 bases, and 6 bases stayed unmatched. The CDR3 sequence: CASVGREDNEQFF. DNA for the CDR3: TGTGCCAGCGTTGGCCGGGAGGACAATGAGCAGTTCTTC.

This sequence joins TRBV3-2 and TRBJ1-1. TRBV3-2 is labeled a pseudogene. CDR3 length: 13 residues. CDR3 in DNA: TGTGCCAGCCACCGGGCGGGAGGGACTGAAGCTTTCTTT. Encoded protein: CASHRAGGTEAFF.

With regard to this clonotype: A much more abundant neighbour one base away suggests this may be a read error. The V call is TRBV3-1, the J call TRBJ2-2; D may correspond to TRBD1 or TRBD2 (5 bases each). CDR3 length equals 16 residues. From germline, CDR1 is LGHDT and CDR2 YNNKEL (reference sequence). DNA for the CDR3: TGTGCCAGCAGCCAAGGAGGGGCCTTCAACACCGGGAAGCTGTTTTTT. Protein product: CASSQGGAFNTGKLFF.

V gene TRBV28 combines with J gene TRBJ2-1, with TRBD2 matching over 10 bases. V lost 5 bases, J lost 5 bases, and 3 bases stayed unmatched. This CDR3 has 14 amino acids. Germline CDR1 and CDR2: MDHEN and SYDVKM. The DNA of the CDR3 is TGTGCCAGCAGTCTAGCGGGAGAGAACAATGAGCAGTTCTTC. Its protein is CASSLAGENNEQFF.